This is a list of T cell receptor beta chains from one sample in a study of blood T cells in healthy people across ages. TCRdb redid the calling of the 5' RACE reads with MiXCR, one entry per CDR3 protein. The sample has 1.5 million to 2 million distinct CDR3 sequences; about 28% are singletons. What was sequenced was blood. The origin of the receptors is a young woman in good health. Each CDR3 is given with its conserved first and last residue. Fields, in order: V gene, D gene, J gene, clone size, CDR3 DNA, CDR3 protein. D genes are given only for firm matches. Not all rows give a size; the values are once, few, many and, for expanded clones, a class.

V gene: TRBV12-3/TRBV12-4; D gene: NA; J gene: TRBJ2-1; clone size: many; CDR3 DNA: TGTGCCAGCTCCACTCTATTTGAGCAGTTCTTC; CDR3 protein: CASSTLFEQFF
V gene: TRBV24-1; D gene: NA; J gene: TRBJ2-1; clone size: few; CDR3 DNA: TGTGCCACCAGTGATTTAAGACGGCTGTCAGACAATGAGCAGTTCTTC; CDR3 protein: CATSDLRRLSDNEQFF
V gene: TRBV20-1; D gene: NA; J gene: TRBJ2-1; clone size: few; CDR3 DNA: TGCAGTGCAACCTTGGCTAATTATCCCAATGAGCAGTTCTTC; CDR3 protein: CSATLANYPNEQFF
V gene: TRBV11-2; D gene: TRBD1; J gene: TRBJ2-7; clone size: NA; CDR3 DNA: TGTGCCAGCAGCTGGGGGGGACAGGGATACGAGCAGTACTTC; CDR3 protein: CASSWGGQGYEQYF
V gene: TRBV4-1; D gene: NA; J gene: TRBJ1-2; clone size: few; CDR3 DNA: TGCGCCAGCAGCCAAGGGGCACGCGCTGGCTACACCTTC; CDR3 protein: CASSQGARAGYTF
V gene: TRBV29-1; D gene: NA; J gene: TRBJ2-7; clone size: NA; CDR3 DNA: TGCAGCGTTGTAGGTGGGCTAGACCCTTACGAGCAGTACTTC; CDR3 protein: CSVVGGLDPYEQYF
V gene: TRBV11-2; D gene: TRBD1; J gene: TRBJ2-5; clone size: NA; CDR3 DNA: TGTGCCAGCACCCCGGGACAGCTCCAAGAGACCCAGTACTTC; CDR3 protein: CASTPGQLQETQYF
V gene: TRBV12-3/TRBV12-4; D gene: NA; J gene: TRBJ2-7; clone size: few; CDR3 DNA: TGTGCCAGCAGCCGTCTCCGCGTTACCGAGCAGTACTTC; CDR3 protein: CASSRLRVTEQYF
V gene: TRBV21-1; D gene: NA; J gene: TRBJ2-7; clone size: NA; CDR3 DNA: TGTGCCAGCAGCACCAACTCCGCCCTTTACGAGCAGTACTTC; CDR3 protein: CASSTNSALYEQYF
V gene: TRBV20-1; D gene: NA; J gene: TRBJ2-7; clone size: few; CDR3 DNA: TGCAGTGCTGAGGAGGGCTCCTACGAGCAGTACTTC; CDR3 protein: CSAEEGSYEQYF
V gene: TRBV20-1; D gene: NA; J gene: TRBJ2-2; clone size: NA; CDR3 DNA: TGCAGTGCTAGTTCCTCAGGGCTTACCGGGGAGCTGTTTTTT; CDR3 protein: CSASSSGLTGELFF
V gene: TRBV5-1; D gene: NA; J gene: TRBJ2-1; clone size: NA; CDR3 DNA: TGCGCCAGCAGCTTGGTCGGGGGTTGGGATGAGCAGTTCTTC; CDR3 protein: CASSLVGGWDEQFF
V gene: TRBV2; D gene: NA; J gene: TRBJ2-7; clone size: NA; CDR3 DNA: TGTGCCAGCAGTGGCCTGGGCGGGTACTCCTACGAGCAGTACTTC; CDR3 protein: CASSGLGGYSYEQYF
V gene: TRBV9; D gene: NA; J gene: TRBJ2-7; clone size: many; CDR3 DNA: TGTGCCAGCAGCCCCCATGGAGGTAAAGGGGCCTACGAGCAGTACTTC; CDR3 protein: CASSPHGGKGAYEQYF
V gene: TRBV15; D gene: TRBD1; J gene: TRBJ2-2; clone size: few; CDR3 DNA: TGTGCCACCAGCAGACCGGGACAGGGGGCGAGTACTAACACCGGGGAGCTGTTTTTT; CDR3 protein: CATSRPGQGASTNTGELFF
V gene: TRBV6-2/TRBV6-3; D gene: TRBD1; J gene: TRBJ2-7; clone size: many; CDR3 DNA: TGTGCCAGCAGTTACTCGATTCGGAACAGGGGCTACGAGCAGTACTTC; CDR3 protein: CASSYSIRNRGYEQYF
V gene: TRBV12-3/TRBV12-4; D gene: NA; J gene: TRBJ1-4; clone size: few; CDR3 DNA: TGTGCCAGCAGTTACCGGGACGGGCAACAATTCGGGCTGTTTTTT; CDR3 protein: CASSYRDGQQFGLFF
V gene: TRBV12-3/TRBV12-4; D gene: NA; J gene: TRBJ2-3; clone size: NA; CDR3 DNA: TGTGCCAGCAGTCAGGGGTCTGTAGTCACAGATACGCAGTATTTT; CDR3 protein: CASSQGSVVTDTQYF
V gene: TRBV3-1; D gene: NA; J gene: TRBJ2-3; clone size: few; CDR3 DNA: TGTGCCAGCAGCCATCATACCCAGGGATCAAGGATTAGCACAGATACGCAGTATTTT; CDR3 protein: CASSHHTQGSRISTDTQYF
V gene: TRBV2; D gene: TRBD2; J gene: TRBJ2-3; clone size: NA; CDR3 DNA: TGTGCCAGCAGTGAAGCTCGGGCGGGGGGCGCAGATACGCAGTATTTT; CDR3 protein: CASSEARAGGADTQYF
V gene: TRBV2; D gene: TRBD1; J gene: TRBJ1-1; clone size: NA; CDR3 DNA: TGTGCCAGCAGGAGGGACAGGGGCCCAATGAACACTGAAGCTTTCTTT; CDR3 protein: CASRRDRGPMNTEAFF
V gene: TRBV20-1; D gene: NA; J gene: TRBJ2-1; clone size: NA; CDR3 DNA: TGCAATGTCCGAGGTAGCTCCTACAATGAGCAGTTCTTC; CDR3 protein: CNVRGSSYNEQFF
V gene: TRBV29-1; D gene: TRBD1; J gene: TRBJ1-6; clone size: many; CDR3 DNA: TGCAGCGTTTCACAGGGGATTGGTTCACCCCTCCACTTT; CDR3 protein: CSVSQGIGSPLHF
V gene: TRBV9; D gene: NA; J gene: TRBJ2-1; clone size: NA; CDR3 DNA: TGTGCCAGCAGCGTAGGGACAATCACCTACAATGAGCAGTTCTTC; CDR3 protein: CASSVGTITYNEQFF
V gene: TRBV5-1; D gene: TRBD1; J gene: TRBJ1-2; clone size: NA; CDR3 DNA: TGCGCCAGCAGCTGGACAGGGGTTGGCTATGGCTACACCTTC; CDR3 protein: CASSWTGVGYGYTF
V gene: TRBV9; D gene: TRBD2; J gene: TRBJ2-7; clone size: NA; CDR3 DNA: TGTGCCAGCAGCCCCACGGGGGGGCCCCTCGAGCAGTACTTC; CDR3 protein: CASSPTGGPLEQYF
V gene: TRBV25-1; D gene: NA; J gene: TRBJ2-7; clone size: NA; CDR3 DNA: TGTGCCAGCAAACAGGGTAATTACGAGCAGTACTTC; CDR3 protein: CASKQGNYEQYF
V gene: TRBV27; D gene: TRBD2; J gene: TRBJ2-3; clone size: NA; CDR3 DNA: TGTGCCAGCAGTTTATCGGCTCGGGGGGGCCGCACAGATACGCAGTATTTT; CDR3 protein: CASSLSARGGRTDTQYF
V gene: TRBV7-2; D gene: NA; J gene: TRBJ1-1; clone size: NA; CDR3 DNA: TGTGCCAGCAGCTTATCCAGGATGGTGGGGACTGAAGCTTTCTTT; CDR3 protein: CASSLSRMVGTEAFF
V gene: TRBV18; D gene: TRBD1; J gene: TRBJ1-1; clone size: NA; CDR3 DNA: TGTGCCAGCTCACCACGTGAGGGACAGGGGGCGCGGGCTTTCTTT; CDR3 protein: CASSPREGQGARAFF
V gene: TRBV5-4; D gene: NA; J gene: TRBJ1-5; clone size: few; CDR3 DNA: TGTGCCAGCAGCTTCGGGTCTGGAGGGAGAAATCAGCCCCAGCATTTT; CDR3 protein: CASSFGSGGRNQPQHF
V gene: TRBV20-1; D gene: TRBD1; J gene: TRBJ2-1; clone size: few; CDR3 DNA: TGCAGTGCCATCGACAGGGTTCGTCTCAATGAGCAGTTCTTC; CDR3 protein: CSAIDRVRLNEQFF
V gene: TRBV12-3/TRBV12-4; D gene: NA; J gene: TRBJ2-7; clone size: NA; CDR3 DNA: TGTGCCAGCAGTTTAGGGCAGGGACGGATTGTCGAGCAGTACTTC; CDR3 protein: CASSLGQGRIVEQYF
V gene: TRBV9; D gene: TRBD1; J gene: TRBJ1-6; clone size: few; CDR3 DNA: TGTGCCAGCAGCACCACAGGGGCGGGGTCACCCCTCCACTTT; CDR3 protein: CASSTTGAGSPLHF
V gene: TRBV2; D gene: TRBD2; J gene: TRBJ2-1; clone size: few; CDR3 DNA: TGTGCCAGCAGTATGGGACTAGCGGGAGTGGATGAGCAGTTCTTC; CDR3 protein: CASSMGLAGVDEQFF
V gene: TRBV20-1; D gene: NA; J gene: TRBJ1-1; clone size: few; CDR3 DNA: TGCAGTGCTAGAGAGGGGGAGGGTGAAGCTTTCTTT; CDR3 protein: CSAREGEGEAFF
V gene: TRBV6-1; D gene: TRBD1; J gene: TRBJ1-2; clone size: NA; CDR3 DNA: TGTGCCAGCCGCCCGGGACAGGCACATGGCTACACCTTC; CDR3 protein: CASRPGQAHGYTF
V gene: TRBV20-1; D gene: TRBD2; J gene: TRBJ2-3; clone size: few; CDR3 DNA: TGCAGTGCTAGGCCGCCTAGCGGCCTACGTGGGGGAGATACGCAGTATTTT; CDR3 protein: CSARPPSGLRGGDTQYF
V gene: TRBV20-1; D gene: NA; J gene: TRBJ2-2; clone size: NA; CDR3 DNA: TGCAGTGCTAGGTCCGGGGAGCTGTTTTTT; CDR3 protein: CSARSGELFF
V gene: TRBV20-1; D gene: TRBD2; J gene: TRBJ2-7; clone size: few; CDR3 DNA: TGCAGTGCTACTAGCGGGAGACCCTCCTACGAGCAGTACTTC; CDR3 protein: CSATSGRPSYEQYF
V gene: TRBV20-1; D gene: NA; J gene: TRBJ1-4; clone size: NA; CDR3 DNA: TGCAGTACTAAATACCCCGGGACCTTTAATGAAAAACTGTTTTTT; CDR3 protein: CSTKYPGTFNEKLFF
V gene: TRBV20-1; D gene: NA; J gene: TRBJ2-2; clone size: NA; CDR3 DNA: TGCAGTGCCCCAGACGGCGCGAACACCGGGGAGCTGTTTTTT; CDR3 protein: CSAPDGANTGELFF
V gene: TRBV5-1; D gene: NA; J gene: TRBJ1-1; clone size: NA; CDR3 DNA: TGCGCCAGCAGCCAGGAGCAGAACACTGAAGCTTTCTTT; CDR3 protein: CASSQEQNTEAFF
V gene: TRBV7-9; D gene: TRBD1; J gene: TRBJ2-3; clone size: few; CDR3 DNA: TGTGCCAGCAGCTCAGACAAAACAGGGGACACGCAGTATTTT; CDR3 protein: CASSSDKTGDTQYF
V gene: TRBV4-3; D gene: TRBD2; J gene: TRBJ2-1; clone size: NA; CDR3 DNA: TGCGCCAGCAGCCAAGGTTTGGGACTAGCGGCCTACAATGAGCAGTTCTTC; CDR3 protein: CASSQGLGLAAYNEQFF
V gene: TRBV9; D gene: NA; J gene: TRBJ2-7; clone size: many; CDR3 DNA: TGTGCCAGCAGCAAAACCTCAACAGGGTACGAGCAGTACTTC; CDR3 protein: CASSKTSTGYEQYF